Shown below are 25 T cell receptor beta chains from a single sample sequenced in a study of T cells in Graves' hyperthyroidism and ophthalmopathy. Template material for amplifying TCR beta CDR3 regions consisted of RNA transcripts. The HTBI primer set was used in a first-round RT-PCR of the TCR CDR3. Using its own MiXCR run on the multiplex PCR reads, TCRdb lists one record per CDR3 protein. The table includes around 600,000 distinct CDR3 sequences, 13% to 15% detected once. The sample consisted of blood. The receptor set was obtained from a woman under 30 with Graves' ophthalmopathy.

This clonotype was recorded many times. CDR3 coding DNA: TGTGCCAGCAGCGTAGGCGGGACACCCAACACCGGGGAGCTGTTTTTT. The encoded protein is CASSVGGTPNTGELFF. This sequence joins TRBV9 and TRBJ2-2; D possibly uses TRBD1 or TRBD2 (6 bases each). Germline loops: CDR1 SGDLS, CDR2 YYNGEE. Between the trimmed V and J ends, which lost 0 bases and 2 bases, there was a span of 11 bases. The CDR3 sequence is 16 residues long.

This clonotype was observed at least ten times. This chain links TRBV6-1 with TRBJ2-7, with TRBD1 as a possible D gene (6 bases). Germline lookup yields CDR1 MNHNS and CDR2 SASEGT. This CDR3 region has 14 residues. Between the trimmed V and J ends, which lost 6 bases and 4 bases, there was a span of 16 bases. CDR3 residues: CASRRTANLYEQYF. The CDR3 DNA sequence: TGTGCCAGCAGAAGGACAGCCAACCTTTACGAGCAGTACTTC.

This clonotype was seen only a few times. The V and J genes are TRBV6-1 and TRBJ2-2; possibly TRBD1 for D (6 bases). This CDR3 is built from 13 residues. V was pared by 6 bases and J by 6 bases, with 11 bases between. The germline gives CDR1 MNHNS, CDR2 SASEGT. For the CDR3, the DNA is TGTGCCAGCAGCCAGGGGTGGGCCGGGGAGCTGTTTTTT. Translating it yields CASSQGWAGELFF.

This clonotype was counted ten times or more. This chain connects TRBV20-1 to TRBJ2-1; 11 nucleotides agree with TRBD1. Germline V CDR1 and CDR2: DFQATT, SNEGSKA (reference sequence). The CDR3 spans 13 residues. DNA of the CDR3: TGCCAACTGGACAGGGGGCTTTACAATGAGCAGTTCTTC. Amino acids: CQLDRGLYNEQFF.

This clonotype has only a few counts. The chain employs TRBV20-1 and TRBJ2-3; perhaps D is TRBD1 or TRBD2 (6 bases each). The V gene's germline CDR1 is DFQATT and CDR2 SNEGSKA (reference sequence). CDR3 size: 14 residues. The V end lost 5 bases, the J end lost 2 bases, and 14 bases lay between the germline ends. In DNA, the CDR3 is TGCAGTGCTGTCTTGAGGGGGGCCACAGATACGCAGTATTTT. This gives the protein CSAVLRGATDTQYF.

This clonotype showed up many times. V usage is TRBV7-2 and J usage is TRBJ1-5; D is unresolved. The CDR3 consists of 14 residues. The ends were cut back, 8 bases at V and 6 bases at J, with 17 bases in the middle. The V gene's germline CDR1 is SGHTA and CDR2 FQGNSA. The CDR3 DNA reads TGTGCCAGCGCACCCCCGGGAGGGAGTCAGCCCCAGCATTTT. Translated, it gives CASAPPGGSQPQHF.

The V and J genes are TRBV5-6 and TRBJ1-6; 9 bases match TRBD1. J gave up 13 bases and V 2 bases, and 7 bases lay outside the gene matches. Looked up from germline, CDR1 is SGHDT and CDR2 is YYEEEE. The CDR3 has 14 amino acids. The CDR3 loop is CASSFGTGGFPLHF. CDR3 DNA: TGTGCCAGCAGCTTCGGTACAGGGGGCTTCCCCCTCCACTTT.

This clonotype has ten or more counts. The chain carries TRBV12-3 or TRBV12-4 and TRBJ1-1; TRBD1 might be the D (5 bases). The CDR3 consists of 18 residues. With 1 base removed from V and 5 bases from J, the gap between germline ends came to 23 bases. DNA for the CDR3: TGTGCCAGCAGTTTAGTTTTTGGGGCGAACGGCCTCCGGACTGAAGCTTTCTTT. It codes for CASSLVFGANGLRTEAFF.

This clonotype was observed at least ten times. The V and J genes are TRBV6-6 and TRBJ2-7; 8 bases fit TRBD1. V was clipped by 0 bases and J by 4 bases; unmatched bases: 5. The CDR3 is made up of 15 amino acids. CDR1 MNHNY and CDR2 SVGAGI come from the germline V gene (reference sequence). CDR3 sequence (DNA): TGTGCCAGCAGTTACTCGATCCGGGACAGGTACGAGCAGTACTTC. The encoded protein is CASSYSIRDRYEQYF.

Comments on this clonotype: One junction end disagrees with the germline gene, perhaps due to a read error. V gene TRBV7-8 combines with J gene TRBJ1-3, with D unclear. The CDR3 sequence is 13 residues long. Per the germline V gene, CDR1 is SGHVS and CDR2 is FQNEAQ. As DNA, the CDR3 is TGTGCCAGCAGCTTAGTGTCTGCAAACACCATATATTTT. It yields the protein CASSLVSANTIYF.

As for this clonotype: This may arise from a read error, as a much more abundant clone is one base away. The chain combines TRBV6-2 or TRBV6-3 with TRBJ2-3; the D gene is possibly TRBD2 (5 bases). Trimming removed 2 bases at V and 6 bases at J, with 12 bases between. This CDR3 region has 14 residues. The germline gives CDR1 MNHEY, CDR2 SVGEGT. CDR3 region: CASSYEGRGDTQYF. DNA for the CDR3: TGTGCCAGCAGTTACGAGGGCAGAGGGGATACGCAGTATTTT.

The table lists this clonotype with many counts. The genes are TRBV27 and TRBJ1-1; D is possibly TRBD1 (5 bases). Looked up from germline, CDR1 is MNHEY and CDR2 is SMNVEV (reference sequence). The CDR3 totals 15 residues. V shed 1 base and J shed 4 bases, with 13 bases lying between them. The CDR3 coding sequence is TGTGCCAGCAGTTTATACGGCAGGGCGACCACTGAAGCTTTCTTT. Protein sequence: CASSLYGRATTEAFF.

This clonotype was seen repeatedly, ten times or more. The V gene is TRBV9, the J gene TRBJ1-1; no definite D call. The CDR3 consists of 15 residues. Trimming pared 3 bases from V and 4 bases from J, leaving 16 bases between. Germline loops: CDR1 SGDLS, CDR2 YYNGEE. The CDR3 protein is CASSARPGVLTEAFF. The DNA of the CDR3 is TGTGCCAGCAGCGCGAGGCCCGGGGTGCTCACTGAAGCTTTCTTT.

This clonotype was picked up many times. The V call is TRBV6-1, the J call TRBJ1-2, with D possibly TRBD1 on 6 matching bases. Germline V gene data show CDR1 as MNHNS and CDR2 as SASEGT. This CDR3 has 15 amino acids. V was shortened by 4 bases and J by 2 bases, with 14 bases between the two germline ends. The CDR3 here is CASSAVGGRNYGYTF. In nucleotides, the CDR3 is TGTGCCAGCAGTGCCGTAGGGGGGCGAAACTATGGCTACACCTTC.

Many counts were recorded for this clonotype. The J gene is TRBJ1-4, the V gene TRBV6-1; tentatively, D is TRBD1 (5 bases). Germline V lookup: CDR1 MNHNS, CDR2 SASEGT. The CDR3 loop spans 18 amino acids. Trimming cost V 1 base and J 5 bases, with 20 bases left between them. In nucleotides, the CDR3 is TGTGCCAGCAGTGAAGTCGGATACGGAGGGGCCGCAAATGAAAAACTGTTTTTT. Translating gives CASSEVGYGGAANEKLFF.

This clonotype was recorded many times. The chain recombines TRBV12-3 or TRBV12-4 with TRBJ2-7, with D hard to call. Trimming took off 3 bases at V and 1 base at J, with 13 bases between the two ends. This CDR3 is 15 amino acids long. The CDR3 DNA follows: TGTGCCAGCAGTTTCCCCCGGGTAGGTTCCTACGAGCAGTACTTC. It encodes CASSFPRVGSYEQYF.

J is TRBJ2-1 and V is TRBV6-2 or TRBV6-3; 9 bases agree with TRBD2. CDR3 length equals 15 residues. J lost 8 bases, V lost 0 bases, and 5 bases had no gene match. The germline gives CDR1 MNHEY, CDR2 SVGEGT. CDR3 DNA sequence: TGTGCCAGCAGTTACTCGGCTAGCGGGACCTATGAGCAGTTCTTC. Protein sequence: CASSYSASGTYEQFF.

The table lists this clonotype with many counts. V is TRBV29-1 and J is TRBJ2-7; D is unresolved. The CDR3 covers 13 residues. V was clipped by 2 bases and J by 0 bases, with 8 bases between them. Germline lookup yields CDR1 SQVTM and CDR2 ANQGSEA. The CDR3 DNA sequence: TGCAGCGTTGAAACAGAGAACTCCTACGAGCAGTACTTC. It translates to CSVETENSYEQYF.

This clonotype has just one count. Just one base apart from a much larger clone, this may be a read error. The chain joins TRBV6-2 or TRBV6-3 to TRBJ1-1; no clear D gene. This CDR3 comprises 14 residues. CDR1 MNHEY and CDR2 SVGEGT come from the germline V gene. The CDR3 spells CASNYSMQNTEAFF. In nucleotides, the CDR3 is TGTGCCAGCAATTACTCGATGCAGAACACTGAAGCTTTCTTT.

In this sample, this clonotype turned up many times. V usage is TRBV2 and J usage is TRBJ2-3; maybe TRBD2 (5 bases). Between the trimmed V and J ends, which lost 6 bases and 2 bases, there was a span of 12 bases. The CDR3 runs 14 residues. Germline V gene sequence: CDR1 SNHLY, CDR2 FYNNEI. The CDR3 loop reads CASRSGVDTDTQYF. The CDR3 DNA reads as TGTGCCAGCAGGTCCGGGGTGGACACAGATACGCAGTATTTT.

The chain is built from TRBV6-6 and TRBJ2-1; 11 bases align to TRBD2. The CDR3 contains 19 residues. The germline V gene has CDR1 MNHNY and CDR2 SVGAGI (reference sequence). The V segment lost 0 bases and the J segment 6 bases; nucleotides outside the gene matches: 13. The CDR3: CASSYSWGIAGGPGNEQFF. CDR3 coding DNA: TGTGCCAGCAGTTACTCGTGGGGAATAGCGGGAGGGCCGGGCAATGAGCAGTTCTTC.

This clonotype was counted at least ten times. The chain links TRBV4-2 to TRBJ2-5, with 7 bases lining up with TRBD1. Germline V CDR1 and CDR2: LGHNA, YNFKEQ. The CDR3 is 13 residues long. Unmatched junction bases numbered 2, after V lost 4 bases and J lost 3 bases. CDR3 DNA: TGTGCCAGCAGCCCCACAGGGGAAGAGACCCAGTACTTC. Translating it yields CASSPTGEETQYF.

The chain is built from TRBV5-4 and TRBJ1-1; 8 nucleotides match TRBD1. Germline V gene data show CDR1 as SGHNT and CDR2 as YYREEE (reference sequence). CDR3 length equals 14 residues. Unmatched junction bases numbered 8, after V lost 3 bases and J lost 7 bases. CDR3 residues: CASSSVGQGVEAFF. The CDR3 DNA is TGTGCCAGCAGCTCCGTCGGACAGGGAGTTGAAGCTTTCTTT.

This clonotype turned up a few times. The chain has TRBV7-9 and TRBJ2-7; D uncertain. The V gene lost 1 base and the J gene lost 2 bases, with 12 bases spanning the gap. The CDR3 extends over 15 amino acids. From germline, CDR1 is SEHNR and CDR2 FQNEAQ (reference sequence). DNA for the CDR3: TGTGCCAGCAGCTTAGGAGGCTTAGCAACCTACGAGCAGTACTTC. As protein: CASSLGGLATYEQYF.

This clonotype occurred many times. V gene TRBV12-3 or TRBV12-4 combines with J gene TRBJ1-2; D ambiguous. V lost 6 bases, J lost 3 bases, and 8 bases lay in between. CDR3 length: 12 amino acids. The CDR3 spells CASSLGHYGYTF. The CDR3 nucleotides read TGTGCCAGCAGCCTGGGCCACTATGGCTACACCTTC.